This T cell receptor (beta chain) was retrieved from a study of blood T cell repertoires in COVID-19. Study-level information: Acute and convalescent COVID-19 specimens originated in the United States, Italy and Spain.

Those who participated ranged in age from roughly 18 to 100 years and resided in about two dozen US areas. TCRdb keeps only in-frame clones here, not all; method: immunoSEQ multiplex PCR. The sample lists approximately 440,000 clones; less than 95% were seen once. The CDR3 spans 11 residues. Germline assignment: CDR1 SEHNR and CDR2 FQNEAQ (reference sequence). Trimming cost V 5 bases and J 5 bases, with 4 bases left between them. This TCR derives from a man aged 18-30 years who had recovered from COVID-19. What was sequenced was PBMCs or T cells enriched from blood (not recorded which). The V call is TRBV7-9, the J call TRBJ2-1; D is undetermined. The CDR3 here is CASSRDNEQFF. The CDR3 region has the DNA TGTGCCAGCAGCCGTGACAATGAGCAGTTCTTC.